This T cell receptor (beta chain) was found in a study of blood T cell repertoires in COVID-19. Original data processing: By means of reference gene primer amplification, nucleated cell counts were estimated. The data were produced by immunoSEQ multiplex PCR, yet TCRdb's version contains in-frame clones alone and is incomplete. Clone size and the V and J calls come from that table; the DNA yielded D and trimming. The table has 280,000 or so clones, around 85% seen once. Trimming cost V 4 bases and J 1 base; bases outside gene matches: 3. CDR3 length: 15 amino acids. CDR1 is SGHNT and CDR2 is YENEEA in the germline V gene.

The sequence was collected from a woman between 45 and 60 years old who had recovered from COVID-19. Source material: PBMCs or T cells enriched from blood (not recorded which). The V and J genes are TRBV11-3 and TRBJ1-1; 10 positions match TRBD1. Written as DNA, the CDR3 is TGTGCCAGCAGCTCCCGGACAGGGGGGAACACTGAAGCTTTCTTT. This sequence encodes CASSSRTGGNTEAFF.